This T cell receptor (beta chain) comes out of a study of glioma-infiltrating T cells. This clonotype was seen many times. Using RNA template, CDR3s of TCR alpha and beta were amplified with iRepertoire arm-PCR. TCRdb re-analysed the multiplex PCR reads in MiXCR, keeping a single row per CDR3 protein. The sample includes 110,000 or so distinct CDR3 sequences, under 30% of them seen just once. The CDR3 runs 13 residues. Trimming removed 6 bases at V and 3 bases at J, with 11 bases between. Germline-derived CDR1 and CDR2 are SNHLY and FYNNEI. This receptor was identified in a human donor with low-grade glioma or glioblastoma, undergoing nonglioma brain surgery, or in good health (not recorded which). J is TRBJ1-1 and V is TRBV2; the D gene is possibly TRBD1 (6 bases). The sequenced sample consisted of glioma tissue, nonneoplastic brain tissue, or PBMCs (not recorded which). The CDR3 nucleotides read TGTGCCAGCAGACAGGGAGGGGACACTGAAGCTTTCTTT. Amino acids: CASRQGGDTEAFF.